The clone carrying this T cell receptor (beta chain) was counted once. The antigen is not known. The data were taken from a study of OX40 agonist ivuxolimab in advanced cancers. General study results and limits: Compared with others, partial responders at 0.1-3.0 mg/kg displayed clonal expansion among the lowest.

Sequencing was performed with immunoSEQ multiplex PCR; in TCRdb, only in-frame clones are kept and a portion is missing. Of 15,000 to 20,000 clones in the sample, roughly 84% were seen once. Germline lookup yields CDR1 LNHDA and CDR2 SQIVND (reference sequence). The CDR3 sequence is 15 residues long. The V and J ends lost 1 base and 1 base respectively, with 9 bases between them. Material: CD4+ or CD8+ T cells sorted from blood, obtained in a trial of the OX40 agonist ivuxolimab. The sequence came from an adult with an advanced solid tumor such as melanoma, head and neck, liver or kidney cancer. V is TRBV19 and J is TRBJ2-3; no definite D call. CDR3 bases: TGTGCCAGTAGTATAGGAGGAGTGGGCACAGATACGCAGTATTTT. Encoded protein: CASSIGGVGTDTQYF. The complete variable domain, with remaining parts taken from reference TRBV19 and TRBJ2-3, reads DGGITQSPKYLFRKEGQNVTLSCEQNLNHDAMYWYRQDPGQGLRLIYYSQIVNDFQKGDIAEGYSVSREKKESFPLTVTSAQKNPTAFYLCASSIGGVGTDTQYFGPGTRLTVL.